This TCR beta chain derives from a study of blood T cell repertoires in COVID-19. For the study at large: Acute and convalescent COVID-19 samples came from the United States, Italy and Spain. T cells, B-cell-depleted T cells, or PBMCs provided the cDNA or gDNA that served as material.

Clones were read by immunoSEQ multiplex PCR, and TCRdb kept only the in-frame ones, dropping some. The sample has about 200,000 clones, about 90% seen once. V lost 6 bases to trimming and J lost 8 bases; unmatched junction nucleotides: 9. The CDR3 totals 14 residues. Germline values: CDR1 SNHLY, CDR2 FYNNEI. The V call is TRBV2, the J call TRBJ2-1, with TRBD1 matching over 8 bases. The TCR originated in a woman aged 65 to 85 with acute or convalescent COVID-19. Sequencing used peripheral blood. In DNA, the CDR3 is TGTGCCAGCAGACTCGGGACAGGCGTCGATGAGCAGTTCTTC. Translation: CASRLGTGVDEQFF.